The next 16 T cell receptor beta chains were all read from a single sample in a study of OX40 agonist ivuxolimab in advanced cancers. Produced via immunoSEQ multiplex PCR; TCRdb's table is partial and in-frame only. The sample gives tens of thousands of clones, 80% to 85% of which show up once; 4% to 5.5% is in the top ten. The source was CD4+ or CD8+ T cells sorted from blood, collected in a trial of the OX40 agonist ivuxolimab. These receptors all come from an adult with an advanced solid tumor such as melanoma, head and neck, liver or kidney cancer.

The genes are TRBV7-9 and TRBJ1-1; 10 nucleotides line up with TRBD1. CDR1 and CDR2 from the germline V gene are SEHNR and FQNEAQ (reference sequence). There are 16 residues in the CDR3. V dropped 2 bases and J dropped 6; count of bases not matched to a gene: 9. The CDR3 nucleotides are TGTGCCAGCAGCTTAAAGGGACAGGGGAAATTGGCTGAAGCTTTCTTT. This gives the protein CASSLKGQGKLAEAFF.

The CDR3 region has the DNA TGCGCCAGCTCGAATCCTCAGGGTGGGGTGACCAATGAGCAGTTCTTC. As protein: CASSNPQGGVTNEQFF. This chain connects TRBV10-1 to TRBJ2-1, with D possibly being TRBD1 (5 bases). The CDR3 extends over 16 amino acids. Germline loops: CDR1 WNHNN, CDR2 SYGVQD (reference sequence). V was shortened by 8 bases and J by 6 bases, with 23 bases between the two germline ends.

This clone was detected a few times. This chain joins TRBV15 and TRBJ2-3; D may be TRBD1 (5 bases). The CDR3 is 15 residues long. V was trimmed by 1 base and J by 1 base, leaving 9 bases between them. Germline V CDR1 and CDR2: LNHNV, YYDKDF (reference sequence). CDR3 sequence (DNA): TGTGCCACCAGCAGAGGAGGCAGGGGCACAGATACGCAGTATTTT. This codes for CATSRGGRGTDTQYF.

Only one count was recorded for this clone. This rearrangement joins TRBV6-6 to TRBJ1-2, with unresolved D. The CDR3 is 15 amino acids. CDR1 MNHNY and CDR2 SVGAGI come from the germline V gene (reference sequence). Trimming left V 4 bases short and J 0 bases short, with 12 bases between. CDR3 DNA: TGTGCCAGCAGTTCCACCCAGGAGTCTAACTATGGCTACACCTTC. Its translation is CASSSTQESNYGYTF.

The V gene is TRBV5-1, the J gene TRBJ2-1, with 9 bases that match TRBD2. Trimming at V came to 0 bases and at J to 8 bases, leaving 6 bases not matched to a gene. The CDR3 length is 15 residues. Germline CDR1 SGHRS, CDR2 YFSETQ. Written as DNA, the CDR3 is TGCGCCAGCAGCTTGGAGGGACTAGCTCCCGATGAGCAGTTCTTC. Translation: CASSLEGLAPDEQFF.

This clone has only a few counts. The chain combines TRBV5-6 with TRBJ2-1; D is perhaps TRBD1 (6 bases). The CDR3 consists of 14 residues. Trimming took 4 bases from V and 4 from J, leaving 12 bases between them. Germline values: CDR1 SGHDT, CDR2 YYEEEE. The CDR3 nucleotides read TGTGCCAGCAGCCTGGATCAGGGGTACAATGAGCAGTTCTTC. This sequence encodes CASSLDQGYNEQFF.

This clone was observed a single time. The chain couples TRBV28 to TRBJ1-2, with 11 positions matching TRBD1. Germline CDR1 reads MDHEN; CDR2 reads SYDVKM. The trim removed 4 bases at V and 5 bases at J, leaving 3 bases unmatched. The CDR3 consists of 14 residues. The CDR3 reads CASSSGQGAYGYTF. The CDR3 coding sequence is TGTGCCAGCAGTTCCGGACAGGGGGCGTATGGCTACACCTTC.

V usage is TRBV7-3 and J usage is TRBJ2-3; TRBD2 might be the D (6 bases). Between the trimmed V and J ends, which lost 2 bases and 5 bases, there was a span of 14 bases. Germline V gene data show CDR1 as SGHTA and CDR2 as FQGTGA. The CDR3 extends over 15 amino acids. As DNA, the CDR3 is TGTGCCAGCAGCTTAGTTTGGGGGGACTTAGATACGCAGTATTTT. Its protein is CASSLVWGDLDTQYF.

The chain recombines TRBV4-2 with TRBJ2-3, with TRBD2 identical over 7 bases. V was clipped by 6 bases and J by 4 bases; unmatched bases: 13. From germline, CDR1 is LGHNA and CDR2 YNFKEQ. This CDR3 has 16 residues. CDR3 amino acids: CASRKTGGGGSDTQYF. The CDR3 DNA is TGTGCCAGCAGAAAGACGGGGGGAGGAGGATCAGATACGCAGTATTTT.

The chain is built from TRBV27 and TRBJ2-7; no reliable D call. The CDR3 contains 13 residues. V was trimmed by 4 bases and J by 3 bases, leaving 10 bases between them. The germline CDR1 and CDR2 sequences are MNHEY and SMNVEV (reference sequence). The CDR3 sequence: CASSSARIYEQYF. In DNA, the CDR3 is TGTGCCAGCAGTTCGGCTAGGATCTACGAGCAGTACTTC.

The rearrangement joins TRBV10-3 to TRBJ1-1; D may be TRBD1 (6 bases). CDR1 is ENHRY and CDR2 is SYGVKD in the germline V gene. The CDR3 is 16 amino acids. Between the trimmed V and J ends, which lost 3 bases and 2 bases, there was a span of 16 bases. CDR3 in amino acids: CAISEGLGAPNTEAFF. CDR3 DNA: TGTGCCATCAGTGAAGGTTTGGGGGCGCCTAACACTGAAGCTTTCTTT.

V gene TRBV6-1 combines with J gene TRBJ2-3, with 10 positions matching TRBD2. V trimming: 7 bases; J trimming: 2 bases; junction bases outside the gene matches: 6. Germline CDR1 reads MNHNS; CDR2 reads SASEGT. The length of the CDR3 is 15 residues. The CDR3 DNA follows: TGTGCCAGCACCGGACTAGCGGAACCCACAGATACGCAGTATTTT. Translating it yields CASTGLAEPTDTQYF.

The count of this clone is one. This chain links TRBV5-8 with TRBJ2-3; D possibly uses TRBD1 or TRBD2 (5 bases each). With 2 bases removed from V and 0 bases from J, the gap between germline ends came to 16 bases. The CDR3 is made up of 17 amino acids. From germline, CDR1 is SGHTS and CDR2 YDEGEE. The CDR3 nucleotides read TGTGCCAGCAGCTTCAACCGGGACGCCTCTAGCACAGATACGCAGTATTTT. Translating gives CASSFNRDASSTDTQYF. Full variable domain (outside the CDR3, taken from reference TRBV5-8 and TRBJ2-3): EAGVTQSPTHLIKTRGQQATLRCSPISGHTSVYWYQQALGLGLQFLLWYDEGEERNRGNFPPRFSGRQFPNYSSELNVNALELEDSALYLCASSFNRDASSTDTQYFGPGTRLTVL.

The CDR3 spells CASSFADREFSYTF. In DNA form, the CDR3 reads TGTGCCAGCAGCTTTGCGGACAGGGAATTCAGCTACACCTTC. The chain recombines TRBV7-9 with TRBJ1-2; 8 bases match TRBD1. Germline V gene data show CDR1 as SEHNR and CDR2 as FQNEAQ (reference sequence). This CDR3 region has 14 residues. J lost 9 bases, V lost 3 bases, and 9 bases had no gene match.

The V gene is TRBV7-9, the J gene TRBJ2-2; D is perhaps TRBD1 or TRBD2 (5 bases each). There are 16 residues in the CDR3. V lost 4 bases, J lost 5 bases, and 17 bases lay in between. Germline values: CDR1 SEHNR, CDR2 FQNEAQ (reference sequence). CDR3 in amino acids: CASSSPWPEGTGELFF. As DNA, the CDR3 is TGTGCCAGCAGCTCCCCCTGGCCCGAGGGGACCGGGGAGCTGTTTTTT.

J is TRBJ2-1 and V is TRBV11-3, with TRBD2 matching over 8 bases. CDR1 and CDR2 (germline): SGHNT, YENEEA. The CDR3 is 16 residues long. Unmatched junction bases numbered 7, after V lost 1 base and J lost 5 bases. CDR3 DNA: TGTGCCAGCAGCTTAGTAGGCCTAGCGGGCGACAATGAGCAGTTCTTC. This sequence encodes CASSLVGLAGDNEQFF.